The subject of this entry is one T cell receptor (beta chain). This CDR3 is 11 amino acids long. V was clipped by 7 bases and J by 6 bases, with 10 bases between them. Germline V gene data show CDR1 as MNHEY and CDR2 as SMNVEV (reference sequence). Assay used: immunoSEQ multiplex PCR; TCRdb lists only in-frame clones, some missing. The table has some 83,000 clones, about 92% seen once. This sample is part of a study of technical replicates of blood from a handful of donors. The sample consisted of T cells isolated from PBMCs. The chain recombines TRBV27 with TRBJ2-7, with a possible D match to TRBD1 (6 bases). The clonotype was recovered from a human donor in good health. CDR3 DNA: TGTGCCAGCAAATACAGGGCCGAGCAGTACTTC. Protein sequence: CASKYRAEQYF.